Listed below are T cell receptor beta chains from one sample, sequenced in a study of cytomegalovirus exposure and HLA in healthy donors. This table comes from immunoSEQ multiplex PCR, and its TCRdb copy is limited to in-frame clones, with some not included. Altogether approximately 90,000 clones are present, around 77% being singletons, with the ten largest covering around 3.4%. The sequencing input was PBMCs. The receptors come from a man aged 40-49 years in good health and CMV-seronegative. Both conserved end residues are part of each CDR3. A D gene is named only where the DNA matches it firmly. Only some rows state a clone size, as once, few, many or a class for expanded clones.

TRBV10-1,.,.,TRBJ2-7,TGCGCCAGCAGTGAGTCGATTTTGCGGAGTCCCTACGAGCAGTACTTC,CASSESILRSPYEQYF
TRBV6-4,.,.,TRBJ2-2,TGTGCCAGCAGTGTCTTATCCGGGTCCCGCACCGGGGAGCTGTTTTTT,CASSVLSGSRTGELFF
TRBV30,once,.,TRBJ2-7,TGTGCCTGGAGCGTCAATGGGGGCAGGCGTTCCTACGAGCAGTACTTC,CAWSVNGGRRSYEQYF
TRBV6-1,.,.,TRBJ2-1,TGTGCCAGCAGTGCTGTTGGAGGTGAGCAGTTCTTC,CASSAVGGEQFF
TRBV5-1,.,.,TRBJ1-1,TGCGCCAGCAGCGGGCAGGGTGGCGGCACTGAAGCTTTCTTT,CASSGQGGGTEAFF
TRBV11-2,once,TRBD2,TRBJ2-1,TGTGCCAGCAGCAACACGAGACTAGCGGGAGGGAAGGATGAGCAGTTCTTC,CASSNTRLAGGKDEQFF
TRBV5-1,.,TRBD2,TRBJ2-3,TGCGCCAGCAGCTTCGCTAGCGGGTCCTCAATAGATACGCAGTATTTT,CASSFASGSSIDTQYF
TRBV7-9,.,TRBD1,TRBJ2-5,TGTGCCAGCAGCCCCACCGGGACAGTTTTGCAGACCCAGTACTTC,CASSPTGTVLQTQYF
TRBV11-2,few,.,TRBJ1-4,TGTGCCAGCAGCCCCGGGACTGATGGAAATGAAAAACTGTTTTTT,CASSPGTDGNEKLFF
TRBV5-1,.,.,TRBJ1-1,TGCGCCGGCAGCTGGGCCGGCGCCACTGAAGCTTTCTTT,CAGSWAGATEAFF
TRBV11-2,.,TRBD2,TRBJ2-3,TGTGCCAGCAGCCCCCTAGCGGTTAGCACAGATACGCAGTATTTT,CASSPLAVSTDTQYF
TRBV2,.,.,TRBJ1-6,TGTGCCGGAGGGTCTTCATGGGCATCCAATTCACCCCTCCACTTT,CAGGSSWASNSPLHF
TRBV7-2,few,.,TRBJ2-5,TGTGCCAGCAGCTTCGATCGGGGTGGCCGGGAGACCCAGTACTTC,CASSFDRGGRETQYF
TRBV6-5,few,.,TRBJ1-4,TGTGCCAGCAGTCTGGCCCGTGCAACTAATGAAAAACTGTTTTTT,CASSLARATNEKLFF
TRBV7-9,.,.,TRBJ1-3,TGTGCCAGCAGCTTACAGCAGGGTCTTGGAAACACCATATATTTT,CASSLQQGLGNTIYF
TRBV27,once,TRBD1,TRBJ1-2,TGTGCCAGCAGTGCCCTGGACAGGGGGTCTGGCTACACCTTC,CASSALDRGSGYTF
TRBV28,.,.,TRBJ2-7,TGTGCCAGCAGTTTATGGGACAGATCCTACGAGCAGTACTTC,CASSLWDRSYEQYF
TRBV6-1,few,TRBD2,TRBJ2-3,TGTGCCAGCAGTGACCAGACTAGCGGGGGGACAGATACGCAGTATTTT,CASSDQTSGGTDTQYF
TRBV28,.,.,TRBJ2-7,TGTGCCAGCATTAGCAGGGGCTACGAGCAGTACTTC,CASISRGYEQYF
TRBV2,few,TRBD2,TRBJ2-1,TGTGCCAGCACCCGGGGGGGACTCAATGAGCAGTTCTTC,CASTRGGLNEQFF
TRBV13,.,.,TRBJ2-3,TGTGCCAGCAGCTTACGGCAGGGTTACGAAACGCAGTATTTT,CASSLRQGYETQYF
TRBV6-1,few,.,TRBJ2-2,TGTGCCAGCAGGGAAGGACGGGGGAGACGGGAGCTGTTTTTT,CASREGRGRRELFF
TRBV7-2,once,.,TRBJ1-5,TGTGCCAGCAGCTTAGTTTCGGGATTTAGCAATCAGCCCCAGCATTTT,CASSLVSGFSNQPQHF
TRBV28,few,.,TRBJ1-6,TGTGCCAGCACCAAGGGGGTAACGTATAATTCACCCCTCCACTTT,CASTKGVTYNSPLHF
TRBV9,.,TRBD2,TRBJ2-3,TGTGCCAGCAGCGCTCCCGGGACTAGCGGTACAGATACGCAGTATTTT,CASSAPGTSGTDTQYF
TRBV28,.,TRBD2,TRBJ2-7,TGTGCCAGCAGTTCCCCAGGGACTAGCGGGCGCCTTAGCTCCTACGAGCAGTACTTC,CASSSPGTSGRLSSYEQYF
TRBV5-1,.,TRBD1,TRBJ1-1,TGCGCCAGCAGCCGGACAGGGGCGAACACTGAAGCTTTCTTT,CASSRTGANTEAFF
TRBV7-3,.,TRBD2,TRBJ2-1,TGTGCCAGCAGCTTAACTGGACTAGCGGTTTTTAATGAGCAGTTCTTC,CASSLTGLAVFNEQFF
TRBV7-3,.,TRBD1,TRBJ1-1,TGTGCCAGCAGCTTAATGCAGGGGGCGCGGAACACTGAAGCTTTCTTT,CASSLMQGARNTEAFF
TRBV7-9,.,TRBD2,TRBJ2-3,TGTGCCAGCAGTTTTAGCGGGGGTAGCACAGATACGCAGTATTTT,CASSFSGGSTDTQYF
TRBV5-1,.,TRBD1,TRBJ1-2,TGCGCCAGCAGTTTGCAACCCGGGACAGACTATGGCTACACCTTC,CASSLQPGTDYGYTF
TRBV30,.,.,TRBJ2-5,TGTGCCTGGAGTGTGGGGGGAGAGACCCAGTACTTC,CAWSVGGETQYF
TRBV19,.,TRBD2,TRBJ2-1,TGTGCCAGTAGTGCCACGGCTAGGGCAACTAGCGGGCGGAATGAGCAGTTCTTC,CASSATARATSGRNEQFF
TRBV10-2,.,.,TRBJ2-7,TGCGCCAGCAGTGAGTCGGGGGCTGGAATCGAGCAGTACTTC,CASSESGAGIEQYF
TRBV28,.,.,TRBJ1-5,TGTGCCAGCAATGGCAGGGTCCAGCCCCAGCATTTT,CASNGRVQPQHF
TRBV6-1,.,.,TRBJ2-2,TGTGCCAGCAGTGAATCAGAACAGGTCCCCACCGGGGAGCTGTTTTTT,CASSESEQVPTGELFF
TRBV2,few,TRBD1,TRBJ1-1,TGTGCCAGCTATCCGGGACAGGGGTACATGAACACTGAAGCTTTCTTT,CASYPGQGYMNTEAFF
TRBV28,.,.,TRBJ2-5,TGTGCCAGCAGTTCAGTTCAAGAGACCCAGTACTTC,CASSSVQETQYF
TRBV28,few,.,TRBJ2-4,TGTGCCAGCAGTTTACAGGGAAACATTCAGTACTTC,CASSLQGNIQYF
TRBV5-8,.,.,TRBJ1-5,TGTGCCAGCAGCTTTTCCGGGAATCAGCCCCAGCATTTT,CASSFSGNQPQHF
TRBV28,.,.,TRBJ1-3,TGTGCCAGCAGTTTATCACATTTTGGAAACACCATATATTTT,CASSLSHFGNTIYF
TRBV18,.,.,TRBJ2-7,TGTGCCAGCTCACCGGGGCTCAACTACGAGCAGTACTTC,CASSPGLNYEQYF
TRBV20-1,.,.,TRBJ1-2,TGCAGTGCTCTGAACGCGCCTGACTACACCTTC,CSALNAPDYTF
TRBV6-5,.,TRBD1,TRBJ1-4,TGTGCCAGCAGTTTTTCGACAGGGCCAACTAATGAAAAACTGTTTTTT,CASSFSTGPTNEKLFF
TRBV5-1,few,.,TRBJ1-3,TGCGCCAGCAGCTTCCGCTTGCAGGGAAACTCTGGAAACACCATATATTTT,CASSFRLQGNSGNTIYF
TRBV10-1,.,TRBD2,TRBJ2-7,TGCGCCAGCAGATCCGGGACTAGCGGGAGCGAGCAGTACTTC,CASRSGTSGSEQYF
TRBV7-2,.,TRBD2,TRBJ2-3,TGTGCCAGCAGTATGGGCGGGAGGGGAGATACGCAGTATTTT,CASSMGGRGDTQYF
TRBV7-6,.,.,TRBJ1-1,TGTGCCAGCAGCCCTTTGGAGAGAAACACTGAAGCTTTCTTT,CASSPLERNTEAFF
TRBV6-1,medium-sized,.,TRBJ1-5,TGTGCCAGCAGTGAAGCGCGACAGCCCCAGCATTTT,CASSEARQPQHF
TRBV11-2,.,.,TRBJ1-1,TGTGCCAGCAGCTTAGAAGGGACAATGAACACTGAAGCTTTCTTT,CASSLEGTMNTEAFF
TRBV2,few,TRBD1,TRBJ2-6,TGTGCCAGCAGCCGCACGACAGGGGTTGGGGCCAACGTCCTGACTTTC,CASSRTTGVGANVLTF
TRBV6-5,.,.,TRBJ1-1,TGTGCCAGCAATGACAGCCCCGATAGGGAAGCTTTCTTT,CASNDSPDREAFF
TRBV10-3,.,TRBD2,TRBJ2-5,TGTGCCATCGGGAGCGGGGAGAGGGAGACCCAGTACTTC,CAIGSGERETQYF
TRBV5-1,.,TRBD2,TRBJ2-7,TGCGCCAGCAGCCCCTTAGCGGGGGGATCCTACGAGCAGTACTTC,CASSPLAGGSYEQYF
TRBV10-3,.,TRBD2,TRBJ2-7,TGTGCCACCGCCGCGAGCGGGACCTCCTACGAGCAGTACTTC,CATAASGTSYEQYF
TRBV11-2,.,.,TRBJ2-1,TGTGCCAGCAGCTTGAGAACAGGGATAAATGAGCAGTTCTTC,CASSLRTGINEQFF
TRBV5-1,.,TRBD1,TRBJ2-1,TGCGCCAGCAGCTTTGACAGGGCTGATGAGCAGTTCTTC,CASSFDRADEQFF
TRBV27,.,.,TRBJ2-7,TGTGCCAGCACACACGCGACCAGGCACGAGCAGTACTTC,CASTHATRHEQYF
TRBV6-1,.,TRBD2,TRBJ2-1,TGTGCCAGCCGGGCGGGGGGGGGTGAGTACAATGAGCAGTTCTTC,CASRAGGGEYNEQFF
TRBV2,once,.,TRBJ2-6,TGTGCCAGCACACAGGACTCTGGGGCCAACGTCCTGACTTTC,CASTQDSGANVLTF